The 32 T cell receptor beta chains below come from one sample, sequenced in a study of neurological immune-mediated disorders. TCRdb recomputed calls from the 5' RACE reads with MiXCR, one row per CDR3 protein. The sample lists about 59,000 distinct CDR3 sequences; around 24% were seen once. Regarding time point: technical triplicate 2. The sequenced material came from PBMCs. The receptor source for this set is a man in his sixties with HTLV-1-associated myelopathy (HAM/TSP).

The chain uses TRBV7-8 and TRBJ2-1; 7 bases agree with TRBD2. CDR1 is SGHVS and CDR2 is FQNEAQ in the germline V gene. Germline trimming cut 4 bases from V and 0 bases from J; bases unmatched to any gene: 6. This CDR3 spans 16 amino acids. The CDR3 DNA is TGTGCCAGCAGCTGGGATGGGGAGGGCTCCTACAATGAGCAGTTCTTC. Translation: CASSWDGEGSYNEQFF.

J is TRBJ2-4 and V is TRBV20-1; 7 bases agree with TRBD1. There are 13 residues in the CDR3. The junction had 5 bases not matched to a gene; V was cut back by 4 bases and J by 5 bases. Germline V CDR1 and CDR2: DFQATT, SNEGSKA (reference sequence). This CDR3 is CSAIGTDENIQYF. The CDR3 region has the DNA TGCAGTGCTATCGGGACAGACGAAAACATTCAGTACTTC.

This clonotype was detected many times. J is TRBJ2-1 and V is TRBV3-1, with 8 bases aligning to TRBD2. Germline CDR1 is LGHDT and CDR2 is YNNKEL (reference sequence). V lost 8 bases, J lost 6 bases, and 6 bases stayed unmatched. This CDR3 region has 13 residues. CDR3 in DNA: TGTGCCAGCGGGACTAGTTGGCGCAATGAGCAGTTCTTC. Translated: CASGTSWRNEQFF.

The table lists this clonotype with a few counts. J is TRBJ2-7 and V is TRBV5-1; 8 bases map to TRBD2. After removal of 4 bases from V and 2 bases from J, the junction contained 11 bases not matched to a gene. The length of the CDR3 is 16 residues. Germline CDR1 reads SGHRS; CDR2 reads YFSETQ. In nucleotides, the CDR3 is TGCGCCAGCAGCCTTCACGAGCGGGAGATGACCTACGAGCAGTACTTC. Translation gives CASSLHEREMTYEQYF.

The sample holds many counts of this clonotype. The gene calls are TRBV7-8 and TRBJ1-6, with a possible D match to TRBD1 (5 bases). Trimming stripped 5 bases from V and 8 bases from J, with 10 bases between. Germline CDR1 reads SGHVS; CDR2 reads FQNEAQ. CDR3 size: 13 residues. In nucleotides, the CDR3 is TGTGCCAGCAGCAGAGGGGTTGATTCACCCCTCCACTTT. Translation gives CASSRGVDSPLHF.

This sequence joins TRBV19 and TRBJ1-2; TRBD1 matches 8 bases. The CDR3 runs to 15 residues. V trimming: 7 bases; J trimming: 4 bases; junction bases outside the gene matches: 11. Per the germline V gene, CDR1 is LNHDA and CDR2 is SQIVND (reference sequence). The CDR3 spells CASKEAPTGGYGYTF. Here the CDR3 DNA reads TGTGCCAGTAAAGAGGCTCCAACAGGGGGCTATGGCTACACCTTC.

There are many counts of this clonotype. J is TRBJ2-2 and V is TRBV9; D might be TRBD2 (6 bases). The V end lost 6 bases, the J end lost 4 bases, and 13 bases lay between the germline ends. The CDR3 has 14 residues. Germline loops: CDR1 SGDLS, CDR2 YYNGEE. The CDR3 here is CASTPSGVTGELFF. DNA of the CDR3: TGTGCCAGCACCCCGTCGGGGGTCACCGGGGAGCTGTTTTTT.

In regard to this clonotype: This may arise from a read error, as a much more abundant clone is one base away. This rearrangement joins TRBV28 to TRBJ2-1; 10 nucleotides align to TRBD1. In germline, CDR1 is MDHEN, CDR2 SYDVKM. This CDR3 region has 15 residues. After removal of 4 bases from V and 11 bases from J, the junction contained 11 bases not matched to a gene. The CDR3 nucleotides are TGTGCCAGCAGTTCGGTGACAGGGGGCCTTCAGAAGCAGTTCTTC. Translating it yields CASSSVTGGLQKQFF.

This chain links TRBV5-1 with TRBJ2-3; 9 bases match TRBD2. The V gene end was trimmed by 0 bases and the J gene end by 4 bases; junction bases not matched to a gene: 6. The CDR3 sequence is 16 residues long. From germline, CDR1 is SGHRS and CDR2 YFSETQ. The CDR3 bases are TGCGCCAGCAGCTTGGTCGCGGGAGGGTCGGCAGATACGCAGTATTTT. Translated: CASSLVAGGSADTQYF.

At least ten counts were recorded for this clonotype. This chain uses TRBV6-5 with TRBJ1-4; no clear D. CDR1 and CDR2 (germline): MNHEY, SVGAGI. V gave up 0 bases and J gave up 8 bases, with 16 bases separating them. CDR3 length: 16 residues. The chain's CDR3 is CASSYSAARLSEKLFF. As DNA, the CDR3 is TGTGCCAGCAGTTACTCAGCAGCAAGGCTGTCGGAAAAACTGTTTTTT.

The chain couples TRBV18 to TRBJ2-3; no firm D call. The CDR3 extends over 12 amino acids. Per germline, CDR1 KGHSH and CDR2 LQKENI. The V and J ends lost 3 bases and 5 bases respectively, with 6 bases between them. The CDR3 here is CASSPVGDTQYF. The CDR3 DNA reads as TGTGCCAGCTCACCGGTGGGAGATACGCAGTATTTT.

This clonotype showed up many times. CDR3 sequence (DNA): TGTGCCACCAGCAGAGAACCGGGACAGGGGGCCCACGAGCAGTACTTC. Protein: CATSREPGQGAHEQYF. The chain recombines TRBV15 with TRBJ2-7; 12 nucleotides line up with TRBD1. CDR3 length equals 16 residues. CDR1 is LNHNV and CDR2 is YYDKDF in the germline V gene (reference sequence). Germline trimming cut 0 bases from V and 5 bases from J; bases unmatched to any gene: 5.

This clonotype has a count of ten or more. This chain connects TRBV10-2 to TRBJ2-3; TRBD2 matches 12 bases. J lost 3 bases, V lost 8 bases, and 9 bases had no gene match. Germline values: CDR1 WSHSY, CDR2 SAAADI. This CDR3 region has 16 residues. The CDR3 loop is CASGELAGGLTDTQYF. For the CDR3, the DNA is TGCGCCAGCGGGGAACTAGCGGGAGGACTGACAGATACGCAGTATTTT.

This clonotype was seen repeatedly, ten times or more. The CDR3 is CASSVRGGDTEAFF. CDR3 DNA sequence: TGTGCCAGCAGCGTTCGGGGGGGGGACACTGAAGCTTTCTTT. J is TRBJ1-1 and V is TRBV9, with D maybe TRBD1 (5 bases). Germline lookup yields CDR1 SGDLS and CDR2 YYNGEE. This CDR3 is 14 amino acids long. V lost 2 bases and J 3 bases, leaving 11 bases between the germline ends.

This clonotype was recorded many times. This chain uses TRBV5-1 with TRBJ2-1; a possible D gene is TRBD1 (5 bases). The CDR3 loop spans 17 amino acids. Per germline, CDR1 SGHRS and CDR2 YFSETQ. V was shortened by 0 bases and J by 0 bases, with 13 bases between the two germline ends. The CDR3 loop is CASSLVQEPFSYNEQFF. The DNA for the CDR3 is TGCGCCAGCAGCTTGGTACAGGAACCTTTCTCCTACAATGAGCAGTTCTTC.

This clonotype has at least ten counts. The chain joins TRBV5-1 to TRBJ2-5; TRBD2 is a possible D gene (7 bases). The germline gives CDR1 SGHRS, CDR2 YFSETQ. Trimming shortened V by 4 bases and J by 0 bases, and 10 bases separated the two germline ends. There are 14 residues in the CDR3. The CDR3, as DNA: TGCGCCAGCAGCGGGGGGGGGCACCAAGAGACCCAGTACTTC. Protein product: CASSGGGHQETQYF.

This clonotype was detected many times. The chain has TRBV21-1 and TRBJ2-5; the table's TRBD2 call for D was not verified on the DNA. TRBV21-1 is designated a pseudogene. The CDR3 runs to 23 residues. In DNA, the CDR3 is TGTGCCAGCAGCCCAGGGAAGGTCGACAGGGACGAGCGGGAGTGCGAGGGGCAAGAGACCCAGTACTTC. Residues: CASSPGKVDRDERECEGQETQYF.

With regard to this clonotype: This could be a read error, since a much larger clone is one nucleotide away. The chain combines TRBV20-1 with TRBJ2-5; D could derive from TRBD1 or TRBD2 (5 bases each). Between the trimmed V and J ends, which lost 6 bases and 4 bases, there was a span of 18 bases. The CDR3 contains 14 residues. CDR1 and CDR2 from the germline V gene are DFQATT and SNEGSKA (reference sequence). The CDR3 spells CSAQARGEGETQYF. Here the CDR3 DNA reads TGCAGTGCCCAAGCGCGAGGGGAAGGAGAGACCCAGTACTTC.

The chain joins TRBV20-1 to TRBJ1-2; possibly TRBD1 for D (6 bases). V was trimmed by 6 bases and J by 0 bases, leaving 20 bases between them. The CDR3 loop spans 16 amino acids. Germline V gene data show CDR1 as DFQATT and CDR2 as SNEGSKA (reference sequence). The CDR3 here is CSAHAGGGPSNYGYTF. Written as DNA, the CDR3 is TGCAGTGCCCACGCGGGAGGGGGACCTTCTAACTATGGCTACACCTTC.

This clonotype was detected many times. This chain uses TRBV6-1 with TRBJ1-2; D not resolved. V was clipped by 0 bases and J by 4 bases, with 9 bases between them. Germline V gene lookup returns CDR1 MNHNS and CDR2 SASEGT. CDR3 length equals 14 residues. As DNA, the CDR3 is TGTGCCAGCAGTGAAGCGCTCGTCGGCTATGGCTACACCTTC. This codes for CASSEALVGYGYTF.

The sample holds many counts of this clonotype. The V and J genes are TRBV7-9 and TRBJ1-4, with D perhaps TRBD1 (5 bases). The CDR3 loop spans 14 amino acids. Germline V gene lookup returns CDR1 SEHNR and CDR2 FQNEAQ (reference sequence). The V end was cut by 5 bases, the J end by 8 bases, with 15 bases between. CDR3 in amino acids: CASSPSRDFEKLFF. In nucleotides, the CDR3 is TGTGCCAGCAGCCCGAGCAGGGATTTCGAAAAACTGTTTTTT.

This clonotype was counted at least ten times. This rearrangement joins TRBV7-8 to TRBJ1-1; 8 nucleotides match TRBD1. CDR1 is SGHVS, CDR2 FQNEAQ, per germline. The V and J ends lost 5 bases and 4 bases, in that order; junction bases with no gene match: 3. CDR3 size: 13 residues. CDR3 nucleotides: TGTGCCAGCAGCACAGACAGGGGCACTGAAGCTTTCTTT. As protein: CASSTDRGTEAFF.

This sequence joins TRBV9 and TRBJ1-5; possible D gene TRBD1, 5 bases. Trimming removed 3 bases at V and 7 bases at J, with 17 bases between. Germline V CDR1 and CDR2: SGDLS, YYNGEE. CDR3 size: 15 residues. The CDR3 DNA reads as TGTGCCAGCAGCGAAGGGACCCGCTTAGGGCAGCCCCAGCATTTT. Protein: CASSEGTRLGQPQHF.

This clonotype was seen at least ten times. The chain couples TRBV7-3 to TRBJ2-1; no definite D call. Germline CDR1 is SGHTA and CDR2 is FQGTGA. The CDR3 extends over 12 amino acids. The ends were cut back, 5 bases at V and 7 bases at J, with 9 bases in the middle. The DNA of the CDR3 is TGTGCCAGCAGCCCCGCCGGGAATGAGCAGTTCTTC. It translates to CASSPAGNEQFF.

In its sample, this clonotype was seen many times. The chain is built from TRBV2 and TRBJ2-5, with 14 positions matching TRBD2. The CDR3 is 18 residues long. V shed 7 bases, J shed 4 bases, and the junction held 14 bases outside the gene matches. CDR1 and CDR2 (germline): SNHLY, FYNNEI. The DNA of the CDR3 is TGTGCCAGCAACCTGGGACTAGCGGGAGAGAATTTGGGAGAGACCCAGTACTTC. Amino acid sequence: CASNLGLAGENLGETQYF.

V and J are TRBV29-1 and TRBJ1-1, with 8 bases matching TRBD1. CDR3 size: 13 residues. Looked up from germline, CDR1 is SQVTM and CDR2 is ANQGSEA. Trimming cost V 7 bases and J 6 bases; bases outside gene matches: 10. The CDR3 DNA follows: TGCAGCGCTGGGGACAGGTTTAACGCTGAAGCTTTCTTT. Translating gives CSAGDRFNAEAFF.

This clonotype has ten or more counts. The chain is built from TRBV4-1 and TRBJ2-5, with 7 nucleotides matching TRBD1. CDR1 and CDR2 (germline): MGHRA, YSYEKL. The CDR3 covers 16 residues. The trim removed 0 bases at V and 6 bases at J, leaving 10 bases unmatched. The CDR3: CASSQDKGAILKTQYF. In DNA form, the CDR3 reads TGCGCCAGCAGCCAAGATAAGGGGGCGATTTTGAAGACCCAGTACTTC.

This clonotype was seen repeatedly, ten times or more. The CDR3 is CASSLLRVENTGELFF. The DNA for the CDR3 is TGTGCCAGCAGCTTACTCAGGGTTGAGAACACCGGGGAGCTGTTTTTT. The chain combines TRBV7-8 with TRBJ2-2, with D tentatively TRBD1 (5 bases). Trimming left V 2 bases short and J 1 base short, with 11 bases between. This CDR3 region has 16 residues. Germline CDR1 is SGHVS and CDR2 is FQNEAQ.

This clonotype was picked up a small number of times. The CDR3 spells CASSYGGQEDTQYF. The CDR3 DNA reads TGCGCCAGCAGCTACGGAGGGCAAGAAGATACGCAGTATTTT. The genes are TRBV5-1 and TRBJ2-3; D possibly corresponds to TRBD2 (6 bases). This CDR3 spans 14 amino acids. V shed 3 bases and J shed 5 bases, with 13 bases lying between them. Germline values: CDR1 SGHRS, CDR2 YFSETQ.

This clonotype was recorded at least ten times. The chain employs TRBV5-6 and TRBJ2-7; 8 nucleotides line up with TRBD2. Germline V gene sequence: CDR1 SGHDT, CDR2 YYEEEE. The CDR3 is 16 residues long. Losses at the gene ends were 1 base for V and 6 bases for J; bases not matched to a gene: 12. CDR3 DNA sequence: TGTGCCAGCAGCTTGAGCGGGACGGCACGGGGGGGCGAGCAGTACTTC. Translating it yields CASSLSGTARGGEQYF.

This clonotype was observed at least ten times. The chain links TRBV7-2 to TRBJ2-2; no reliable D call. The CDR3 covers 14 residues. Germline loops: CDR1 SGHTA, CDR2 FQGNSA. Trimming removed 1 base at V and 6 bases at J, with 9 bases between. The CDR3 coding sequence is TGTGCCAGCAGCTTAGATGGGCCCCCCGGGGAGCTGTTTTTT. This codes for CASSLDGPPGELFF. Full variable domain (rest looked up from reference TRBV7-2 and TRBJ2-2): GAGVSQSPSNKVTEKGKDVELRCDPISGHTALYWYRQSLGQGLEFLIYFQGNSAPDKSGLPSDRFSAERTGGSVSTLTIQRTQQEDSAVYLCASSLDGPPGELFFGEGSRLTVL.

This clonotype was recorded many times. The chain carries TRBV5-6 and TRBJ2-7; the match to TRBD2 covers 9 bases. Germline V lookup: CDR1 SGHDT, CDR2 YYEEEE. J gave up 1 base and V 4 bases, and 9 bases lay outside the gene matches. This CDR3 spans 16 amino acids. CDR3 in DNA: TGTGCCAGCAGCCTGGGTGCTAGCGGGATGTCCTACGAGCAGTACTTC. This encodes CASSLGASGMSYEQYF.